This TCR beta chain was observed in a study of cytomegalovirus exposure and HLA in healthy donors. Details on this clone: Its matching antigen is unknown.

Study results and caveats: Later, an analysis found that TCR clusters from the first cohort tended to co-occur in the 120 validation repertoires. With high specificity and sensitivity, the classifier reportedly diagnosed cytomegalovirus status. Most TCR sequences showed up rarely, but some public TCRs showed up in many donors.

The CDR3 runs to 15 residues. The V gene lost 9 bases and the J gene lost 0 bases, with 15 bases spanning the gap. Germline V lookup: CDR1 MNHEY, CDR2 SMNVEV (reference sequence). The assay was immunoSEQ multiplex PCR, and TCRdb's table has in-frame clones only and misses some. The sample includes hundreds of thousands of clones, roughly 90% of them seen just once. The chain is built from TRBV27 and TRBJ1-5; possible D gene TRBD1, 6 bases. The receptor's source is a man aged 18 to 30 in good health and CMV-seropositive. Material for sequencing was PBMCs. CDR3 sequence reads: CARHRDRHSNQPQHF. In DNA form, the CDR3 reads TGTGCCAGACACAGGGACCGGCATAGCAATCAGCCCCAGCATTTT.